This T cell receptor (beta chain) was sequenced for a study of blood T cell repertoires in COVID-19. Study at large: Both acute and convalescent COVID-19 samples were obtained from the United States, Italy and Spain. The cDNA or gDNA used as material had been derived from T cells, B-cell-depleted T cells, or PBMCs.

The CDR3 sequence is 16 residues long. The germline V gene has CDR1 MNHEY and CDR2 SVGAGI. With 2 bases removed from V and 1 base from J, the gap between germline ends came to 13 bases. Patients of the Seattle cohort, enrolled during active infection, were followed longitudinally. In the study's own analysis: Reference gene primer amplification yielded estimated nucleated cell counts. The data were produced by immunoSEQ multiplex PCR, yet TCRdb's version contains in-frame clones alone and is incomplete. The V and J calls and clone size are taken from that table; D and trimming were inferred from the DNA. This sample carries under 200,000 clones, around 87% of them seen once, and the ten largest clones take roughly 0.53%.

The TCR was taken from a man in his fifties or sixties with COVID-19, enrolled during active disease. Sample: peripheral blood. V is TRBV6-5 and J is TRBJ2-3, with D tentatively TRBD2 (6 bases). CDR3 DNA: TGTGCCAGCAGTTACGGTCGAGGCGGGGGCACAGATACGCAGTATTTT. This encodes CASSYGRGGGTDTQYF.